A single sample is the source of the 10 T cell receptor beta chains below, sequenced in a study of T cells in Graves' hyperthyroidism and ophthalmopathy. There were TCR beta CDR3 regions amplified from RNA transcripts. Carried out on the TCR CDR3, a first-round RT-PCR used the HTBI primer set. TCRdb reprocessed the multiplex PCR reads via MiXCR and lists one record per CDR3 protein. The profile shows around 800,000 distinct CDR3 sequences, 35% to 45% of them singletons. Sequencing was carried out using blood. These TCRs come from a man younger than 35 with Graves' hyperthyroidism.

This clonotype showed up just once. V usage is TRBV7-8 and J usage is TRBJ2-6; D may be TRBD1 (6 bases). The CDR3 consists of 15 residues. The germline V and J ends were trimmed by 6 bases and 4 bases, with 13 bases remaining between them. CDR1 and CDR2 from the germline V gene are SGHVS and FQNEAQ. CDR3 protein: CASRIGGSGANVLTF. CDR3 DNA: TGTGCCAGCAGAATAGGGGGATCCGGGGCCAACGTCCTGACTTTC.

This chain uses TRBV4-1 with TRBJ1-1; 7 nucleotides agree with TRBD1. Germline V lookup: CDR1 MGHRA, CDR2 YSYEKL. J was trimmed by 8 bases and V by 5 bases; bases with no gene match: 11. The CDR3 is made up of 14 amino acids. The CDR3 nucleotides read TGCGCCAGCAGCTGGGGATCCGGGACAGTCGAAGCTTTCTTT. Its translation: CASSWGSGTVEAFF.

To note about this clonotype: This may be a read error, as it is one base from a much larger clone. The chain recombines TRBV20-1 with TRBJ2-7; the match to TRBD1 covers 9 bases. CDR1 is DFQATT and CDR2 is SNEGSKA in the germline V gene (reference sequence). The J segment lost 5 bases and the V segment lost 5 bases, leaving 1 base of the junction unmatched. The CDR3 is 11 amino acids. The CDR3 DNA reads TGCAGTGCTGACAGGGGGAACGAGCAGTACTTC. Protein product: CSADRGNEQYF.

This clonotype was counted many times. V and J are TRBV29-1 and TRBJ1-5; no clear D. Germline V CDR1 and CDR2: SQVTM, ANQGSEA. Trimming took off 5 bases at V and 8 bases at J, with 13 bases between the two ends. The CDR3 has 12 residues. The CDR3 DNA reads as TGCAGCGTTCTGAACCCTGGGGAGCCCCAGCATTTT. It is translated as CSVLNPGEPQHF.

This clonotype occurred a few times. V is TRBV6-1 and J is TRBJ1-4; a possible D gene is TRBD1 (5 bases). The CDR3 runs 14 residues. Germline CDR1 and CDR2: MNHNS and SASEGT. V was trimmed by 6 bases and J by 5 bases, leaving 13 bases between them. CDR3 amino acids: CASRMQGGNEKLFF. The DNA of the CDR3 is TGTGCCAGCAGAATGCAGGGAGGGAATGAAAAACTGTTTTTT.

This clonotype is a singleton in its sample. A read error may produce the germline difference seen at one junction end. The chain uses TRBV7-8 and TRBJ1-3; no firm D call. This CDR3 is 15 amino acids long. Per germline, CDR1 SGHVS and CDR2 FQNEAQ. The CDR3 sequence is CASSKYSDGGNTIYF. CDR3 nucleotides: TGCGCCAGCAGCAAGTATAGCGACGGAGGAAACACCATATATTTT.

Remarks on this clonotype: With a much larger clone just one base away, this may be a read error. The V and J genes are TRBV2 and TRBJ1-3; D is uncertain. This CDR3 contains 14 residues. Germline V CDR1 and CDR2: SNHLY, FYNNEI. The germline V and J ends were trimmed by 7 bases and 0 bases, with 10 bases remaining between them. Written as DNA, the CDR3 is TGTGCCAGCATGGGGTGGACCTCTGGAAACACCATATATTTT. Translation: CASMGWTSGNTIYF.

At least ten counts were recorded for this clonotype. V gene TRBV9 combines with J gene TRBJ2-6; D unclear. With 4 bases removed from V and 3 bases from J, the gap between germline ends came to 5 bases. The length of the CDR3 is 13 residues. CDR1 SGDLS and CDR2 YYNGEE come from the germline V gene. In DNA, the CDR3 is TGTGCCAGCAGCACGTTTGGGGCCAACGTCCTGACTTTC. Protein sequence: CASSTFGANVLTF.

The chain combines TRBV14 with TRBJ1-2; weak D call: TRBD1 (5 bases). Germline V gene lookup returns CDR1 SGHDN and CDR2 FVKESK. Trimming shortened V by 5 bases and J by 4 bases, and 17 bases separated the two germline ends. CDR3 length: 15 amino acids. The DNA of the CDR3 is TGTGCCAGCAGCACTACGGCGGGGGGAAGCTATGGCTACACCTTC. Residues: CASSTTAGGSYGYTF.

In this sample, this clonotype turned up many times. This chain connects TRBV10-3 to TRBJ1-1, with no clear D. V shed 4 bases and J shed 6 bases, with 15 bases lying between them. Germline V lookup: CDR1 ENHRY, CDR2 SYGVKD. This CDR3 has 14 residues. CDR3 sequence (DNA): TGTGCCATCAGTGGGCTGGGCTCTTACTCTGAAGCTTTCTTT. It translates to CAISGLGSYSEAFF.